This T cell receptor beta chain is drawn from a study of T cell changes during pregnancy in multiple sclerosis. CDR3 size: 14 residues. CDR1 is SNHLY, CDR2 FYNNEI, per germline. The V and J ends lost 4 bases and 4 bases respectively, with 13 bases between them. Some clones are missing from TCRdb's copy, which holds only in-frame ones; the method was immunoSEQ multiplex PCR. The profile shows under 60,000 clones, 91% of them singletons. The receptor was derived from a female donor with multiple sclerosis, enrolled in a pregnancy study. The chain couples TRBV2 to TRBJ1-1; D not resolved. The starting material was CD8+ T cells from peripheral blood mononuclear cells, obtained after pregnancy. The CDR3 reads CASSGTEVRTEAFF. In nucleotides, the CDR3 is TGTGCCAGCAGTGGTACCGAGGTTCGCACTGAAGCTTTCTTT.